These T cell receptor beta chains were read from a single sample in a study of T-cell reconstitution after alpha-beta-depleted transplantation in children. TCRdb passed the PCR reads through MiXCR, listing each CDR3 protein once. The sample gives some 390,000 distinct CDR3 sequences, roughly 22% of which show up once; 3% to 4.5% is in the top ten. Sequenced material: PBMCs from the stem cell graft donor, taken from the stem cell graft. All receptors derive from a human donor who donated a stem cell graft to a child with acute myeloid leukemia. CDR3s include the opening cysteine and the closing phenylalanine or tryptophan. Each record gives: D gene, clone size, V gene, J gene, CDR3 DNA, CDR3 protein. A D gene is named only where the DNA matches it firmly. Clone size is not always given. Where it is, it says once, few, many or a class for expanded clones.

d_call: -
clone_size: -
v_call: TRBV20-1
j_call: TRBJ1-5
cdr3_nt: TGCAGTGCTAGTTTCGGCGGGGCAGAGGATCAGCCCCAGCATTTT
cdr3_aa: CSASFGGAEDQPQHF

d_call: TRBD2
clone_size: once
v_call: TRBV7-3
j_call: TRBJ2-2
cdr3_nt: TGTGCCAGCAGGAATCCGGGACTAGCGAACACCGGGGAGCTGTTTTTT
cdr3_aa: CASRNPGLANTGELFF

d_call: -
clone_size: -
v_call: TRBV12-3/TRBV12-4
j_call: TRBJ2-2
cdr3_nt: TGTGCCAGCAGTGGGAGTTGGCACACCGGGGAGCTGTTTTTT
cdr3_aa: CASSGSWHTGELFF

d_call: -
clone_size: few
v_call: TRBV6-2/TRBV6-3
j_call: TRBJ2-1
cdr3_nt: TGTGCCAGCGCGTCGTGGGGGGCTAATGAGCAGTTCTTC
cdr3_aa: CASASWGANEQFF

d_call: -
clone_size: few
v_call: TRBV24-1
j_call: TRBJ2-7
cdr3_nt: TGTGCCACCAGTGATTCGGTAAGCTACGAGCAGTACTTC
cdr3_aa: CATSDSVSYEQYF

d_call: TRBD2
clone_size: few
v_call: TRBV20-1
j_call: TRBJ2-2
cdr3_nt: TGCAGTGCTAGTAGGGATGGGCGGGAGTACTCGTCCGGGGAGCTGTTTTTT
cdr3_aa: CSASRDGREYSSGELFF

d_call: TRBD1
clone_size: few
v_call: TRBV12-3/TRBV12-4
j_call: TRBJ2-4
cdr3_nt: TGTGCCAGCAGTATCCGGACAGGGCCAAACATTCAGTACTTC
cdr3_aa: CASSIRTGPNIQYF

d_call: TRBD2
clone_size: many
v_call: TRBV12-3/TRBV12-4
j_call: TRBJ2-5
cdr3_nt: TGTGCCAGCAGTACAACTAGCGGCGGGAAGACCCAGTACTTC
cdr3_aa: CASSTTSGGKTQYF

d_call: -
clone_size: -
v_call: TRBV12-3/TRBV12-4
j_call: TRBJ2-2
cdr3_nt: TGTGCCAGCAGTCCCACTCGCAGCACCGGGGAGCTGTTTTTT
cdr3_aa: CASSPTRSTGELFF

d_call: -
clone_size: -
v_call: TRBV20-1
j_call: TRBJ2-7
cdr3_nt: TGCAGTGCCTCTTCCCTAGGGGGGATCACCTACGAGCAGTACTTC
cdr3_aa: CSASSLGGITYEQYF